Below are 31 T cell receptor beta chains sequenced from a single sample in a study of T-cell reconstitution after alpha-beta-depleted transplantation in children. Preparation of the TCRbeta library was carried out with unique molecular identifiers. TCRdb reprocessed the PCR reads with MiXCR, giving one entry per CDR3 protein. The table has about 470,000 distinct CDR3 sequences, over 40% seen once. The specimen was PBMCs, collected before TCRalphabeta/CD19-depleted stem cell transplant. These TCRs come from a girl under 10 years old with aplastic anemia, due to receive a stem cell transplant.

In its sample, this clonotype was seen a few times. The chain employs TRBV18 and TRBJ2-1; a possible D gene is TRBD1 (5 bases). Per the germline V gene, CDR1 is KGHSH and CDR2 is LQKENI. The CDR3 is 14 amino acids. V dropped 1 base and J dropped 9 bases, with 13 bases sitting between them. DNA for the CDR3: TGTGCCAGCTCACCACAACGGGTAGGGGTTGAGCAGTTCTTC. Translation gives CASSPQRVGVEQFF.

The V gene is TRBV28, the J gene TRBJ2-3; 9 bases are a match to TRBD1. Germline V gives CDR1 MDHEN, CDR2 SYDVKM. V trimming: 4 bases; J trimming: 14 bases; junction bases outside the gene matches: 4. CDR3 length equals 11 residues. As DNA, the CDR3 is TGTGCCAGCAGTTCGGGACAGGGAAGGTATTTT. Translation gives CASSSGQGRYF.

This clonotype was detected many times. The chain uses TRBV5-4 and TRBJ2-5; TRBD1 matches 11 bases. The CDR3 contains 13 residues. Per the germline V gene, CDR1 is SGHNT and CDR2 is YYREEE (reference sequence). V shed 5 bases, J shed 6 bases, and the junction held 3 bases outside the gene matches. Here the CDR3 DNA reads TGTGCCAGCAGTGGACAGGGGGCGAAGACCCAGTACTTC. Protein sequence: CASSGQGAKTQYF.

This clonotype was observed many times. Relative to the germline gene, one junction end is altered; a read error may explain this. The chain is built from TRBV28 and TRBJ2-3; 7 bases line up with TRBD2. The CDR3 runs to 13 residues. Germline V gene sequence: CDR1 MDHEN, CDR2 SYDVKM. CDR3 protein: CASSSLGGLRGDF. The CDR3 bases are TGTGCCAGCAGTTCGCTTGGCGGCCTCCGGGGGGATTTT. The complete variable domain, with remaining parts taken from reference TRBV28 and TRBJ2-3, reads DVKVTQSSRYLVKRTGEKVFLECVQDMDHENMFWYRQDPGLGLRLIYFSYDVKMKEKGDIPEGYSVSREKKERFSLILESASTNQTSMYLCASSSLGGLRGDFGPGTRLTVL.

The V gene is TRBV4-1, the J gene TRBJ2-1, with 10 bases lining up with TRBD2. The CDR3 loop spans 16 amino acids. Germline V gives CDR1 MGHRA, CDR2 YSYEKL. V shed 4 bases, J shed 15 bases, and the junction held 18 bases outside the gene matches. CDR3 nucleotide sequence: TGCGCCAGCAGCCCAGCGGGACTAGCGAGGGTCAAATCCCGGTTCTTC. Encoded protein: CASSPAGLARVKSRFF.

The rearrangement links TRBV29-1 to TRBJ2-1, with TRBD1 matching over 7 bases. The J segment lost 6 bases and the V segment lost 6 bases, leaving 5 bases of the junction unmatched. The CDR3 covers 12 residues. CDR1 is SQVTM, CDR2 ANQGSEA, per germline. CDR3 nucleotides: TGCAGCGTCGAGACAGGGACCAATGAGCAGTTCTTC. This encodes CSVETGTNEQFF.

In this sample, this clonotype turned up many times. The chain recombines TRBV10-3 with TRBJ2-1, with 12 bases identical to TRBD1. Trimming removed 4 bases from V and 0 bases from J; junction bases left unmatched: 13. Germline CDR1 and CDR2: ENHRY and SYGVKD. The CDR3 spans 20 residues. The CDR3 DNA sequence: TGTGCCATCAGTGTCACCGGGACAGGGGGCCACTCGAGCTCCTACAATGAGCAGTTCTTC. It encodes CAISVTGTGGHSSSYNEQFF.

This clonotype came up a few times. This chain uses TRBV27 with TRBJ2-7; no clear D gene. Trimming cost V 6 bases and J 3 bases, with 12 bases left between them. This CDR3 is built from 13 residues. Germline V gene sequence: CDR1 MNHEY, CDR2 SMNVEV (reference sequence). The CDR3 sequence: CASSFKVGYEQYF. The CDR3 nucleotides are TGTGCCAGCAGCTTCAAGGTGGGCTACGAGCAGTACTTC.

The CDR3 is CASSLYLAGDEQYF. CDR3 DNA sequence: TGTGCCAGCAGTTTATATCTAGCGGGGGACGAGCAGTACTTC. This chain joins TRBV27 and TRBJ2-7; 10 nucleotides agree with TRBD2. Trimming cost V 1 base and J 5 bases; bases outside gene matches: 2. CDR3 length: 14 residues. In germline, CDR1 is MNHEY, CDR2 SMNVEV (reference sequence).

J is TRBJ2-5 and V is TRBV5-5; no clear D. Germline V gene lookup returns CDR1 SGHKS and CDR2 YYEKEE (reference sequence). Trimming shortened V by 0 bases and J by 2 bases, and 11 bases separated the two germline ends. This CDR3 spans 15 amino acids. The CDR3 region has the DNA TGTGCCAGCAGCTTGGGAGGTCATATACAAGAGACCCAGTACTTC. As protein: CASSLGGHIQETQYF.

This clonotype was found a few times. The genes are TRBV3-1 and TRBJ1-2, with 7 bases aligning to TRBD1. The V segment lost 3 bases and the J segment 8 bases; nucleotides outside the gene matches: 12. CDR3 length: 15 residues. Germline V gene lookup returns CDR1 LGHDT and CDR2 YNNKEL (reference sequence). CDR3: CASSHLADRDGGYTF. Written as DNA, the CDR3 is TGTGCCAGCAGCCATCTCGCTGACAGGGATGGCGGCTACACCTTC.

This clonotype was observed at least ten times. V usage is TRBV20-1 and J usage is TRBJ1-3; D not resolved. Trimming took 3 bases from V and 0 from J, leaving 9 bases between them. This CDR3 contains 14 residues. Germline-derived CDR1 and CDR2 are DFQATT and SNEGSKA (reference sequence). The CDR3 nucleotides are TGCAGTGCTAGCAGGTCTCCCTCTGGAAACACCATATATTTT. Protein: CSASRSPSGNTIYF.

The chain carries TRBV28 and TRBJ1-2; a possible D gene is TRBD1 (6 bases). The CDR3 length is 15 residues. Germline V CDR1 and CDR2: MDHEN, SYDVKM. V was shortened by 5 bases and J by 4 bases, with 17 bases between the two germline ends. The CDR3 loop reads CASSLRGAALYGYTF. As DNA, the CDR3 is TGTGCCAGCAGTCTGAGGGGGGCCGCGCTCTATGGCTACACCTTC.

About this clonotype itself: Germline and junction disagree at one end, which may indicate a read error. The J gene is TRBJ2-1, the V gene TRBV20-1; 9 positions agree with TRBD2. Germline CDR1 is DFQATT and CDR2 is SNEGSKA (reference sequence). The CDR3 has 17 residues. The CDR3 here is CCASDKRGRASNNEQFF. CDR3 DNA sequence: TGCTGTGCTAGTGATAAACGCGGGAGGGCCAGCAACAATGAGCAGTTCTTC.

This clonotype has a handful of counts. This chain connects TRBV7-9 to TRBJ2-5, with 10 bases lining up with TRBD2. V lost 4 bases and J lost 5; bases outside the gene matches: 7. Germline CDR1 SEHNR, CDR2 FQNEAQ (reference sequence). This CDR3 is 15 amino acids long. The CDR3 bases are TGTGCCAGCAGCTCTAGGACTAGCGGCGGGGAGACCCAGTACTTC. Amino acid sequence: CASSSRTSGGETQYF.

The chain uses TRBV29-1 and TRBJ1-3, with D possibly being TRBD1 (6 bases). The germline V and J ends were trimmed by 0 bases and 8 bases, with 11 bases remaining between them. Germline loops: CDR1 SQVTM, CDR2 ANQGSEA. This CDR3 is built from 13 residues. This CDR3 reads CSVEDPGVDTIYF. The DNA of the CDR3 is TGCAGCGTTGAAGATCCAGGGGTAGACACCATATATTTT.

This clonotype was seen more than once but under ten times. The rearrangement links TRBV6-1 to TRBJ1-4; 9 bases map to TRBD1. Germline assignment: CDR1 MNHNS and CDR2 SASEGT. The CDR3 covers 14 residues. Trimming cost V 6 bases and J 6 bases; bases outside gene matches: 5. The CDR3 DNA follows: TGTGCCAGCAGCCCCGGGACAGGGTATGAAAAACTGTTTTTT. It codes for CASSPGTGYEKLFF.

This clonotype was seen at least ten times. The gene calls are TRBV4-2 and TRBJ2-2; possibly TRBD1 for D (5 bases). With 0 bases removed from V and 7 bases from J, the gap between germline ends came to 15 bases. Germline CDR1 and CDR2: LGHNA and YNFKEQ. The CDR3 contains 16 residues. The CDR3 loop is CASSQESDGAGGELFF. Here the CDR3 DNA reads TGTGCCAGCAGCCAAGAAAGCGATGGGGCCGGCGGGGAGCTGTTTTTT.

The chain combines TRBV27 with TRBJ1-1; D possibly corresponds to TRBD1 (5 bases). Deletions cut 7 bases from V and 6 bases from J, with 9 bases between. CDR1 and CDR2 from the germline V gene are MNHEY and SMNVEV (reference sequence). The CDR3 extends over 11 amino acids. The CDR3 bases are TGTGCCAGCATTCTGGGGCCTGAAGCTTTCTTT. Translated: CASILGPEAFF.

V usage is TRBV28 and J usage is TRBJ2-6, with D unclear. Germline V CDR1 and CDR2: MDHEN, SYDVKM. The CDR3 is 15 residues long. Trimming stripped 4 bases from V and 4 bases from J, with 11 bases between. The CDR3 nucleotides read TGTGCCAGCAGTTCATCAGGCACCGGGGCCAACGTCCTGACTTTC. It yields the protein CASSSSGTGANVLTF.

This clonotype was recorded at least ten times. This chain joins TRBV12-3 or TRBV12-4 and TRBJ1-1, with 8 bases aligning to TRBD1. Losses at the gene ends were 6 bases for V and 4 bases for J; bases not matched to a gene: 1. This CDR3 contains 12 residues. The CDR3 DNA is TGTGCCAGCAGGCAGGGGGCCACTGAAGCTTTCTTT. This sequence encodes CASRQGATEAFF.

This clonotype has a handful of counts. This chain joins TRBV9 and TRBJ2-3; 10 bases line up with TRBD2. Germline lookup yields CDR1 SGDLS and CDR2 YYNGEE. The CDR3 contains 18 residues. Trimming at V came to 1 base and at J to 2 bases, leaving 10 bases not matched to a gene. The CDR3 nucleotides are TGTGCCAGCAGCGTAAGTCCCCAGCGGGAGGGCCTCACAGATACGCAGTATTTT. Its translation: CASSVSPQREGLTDTQYF.

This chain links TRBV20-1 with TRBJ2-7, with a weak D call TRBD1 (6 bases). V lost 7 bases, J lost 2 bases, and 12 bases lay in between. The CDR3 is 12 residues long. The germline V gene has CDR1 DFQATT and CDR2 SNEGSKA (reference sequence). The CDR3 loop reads CSVARGPYEQYF. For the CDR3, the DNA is TGCAGTGTTGCCAGGGGCCCCTACGAGCAGTACTTC.

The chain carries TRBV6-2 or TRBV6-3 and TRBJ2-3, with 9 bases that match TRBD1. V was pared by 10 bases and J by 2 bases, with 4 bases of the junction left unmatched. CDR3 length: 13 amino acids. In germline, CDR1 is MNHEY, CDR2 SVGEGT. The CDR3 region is CATEQGATDTQYF. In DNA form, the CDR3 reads TGTGCCACCGAACAGGGGGCCACAGATACGCAGTATTTT.

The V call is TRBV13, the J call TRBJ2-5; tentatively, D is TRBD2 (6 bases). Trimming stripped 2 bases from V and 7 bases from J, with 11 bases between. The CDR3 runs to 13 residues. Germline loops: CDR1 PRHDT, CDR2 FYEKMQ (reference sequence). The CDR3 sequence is CASSLIGRRTQYF. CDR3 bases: TGTGCCAGCAGCTTAATAGGGAGGAGGACCCAGTACTTC.

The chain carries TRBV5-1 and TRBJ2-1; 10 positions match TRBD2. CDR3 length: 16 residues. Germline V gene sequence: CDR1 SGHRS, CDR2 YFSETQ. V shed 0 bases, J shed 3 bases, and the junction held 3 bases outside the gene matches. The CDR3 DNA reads TGCGCCAGCAGCTTGGTTGCTAGCGGGGGCTACAATGAGCAGTTCTTC. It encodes CASSLVASGGYNEQFF.

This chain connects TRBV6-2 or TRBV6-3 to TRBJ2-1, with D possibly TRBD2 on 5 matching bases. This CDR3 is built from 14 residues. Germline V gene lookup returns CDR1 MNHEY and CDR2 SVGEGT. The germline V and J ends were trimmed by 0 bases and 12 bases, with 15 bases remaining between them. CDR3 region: CASSYSEVQEGQFF. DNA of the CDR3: TGTGCCAGCAGTTACTCTGAGGTACAAGAGGGGCAGTTCTTC.

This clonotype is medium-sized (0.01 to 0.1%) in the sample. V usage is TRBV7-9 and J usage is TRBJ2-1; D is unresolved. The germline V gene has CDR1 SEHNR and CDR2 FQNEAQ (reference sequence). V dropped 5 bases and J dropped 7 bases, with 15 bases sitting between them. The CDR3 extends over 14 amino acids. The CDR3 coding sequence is TGTGCCAGCAGCCACCGAACTCGACCGAATGAGCAGTTCTTC. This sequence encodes CASSHRTRPNEQFF.

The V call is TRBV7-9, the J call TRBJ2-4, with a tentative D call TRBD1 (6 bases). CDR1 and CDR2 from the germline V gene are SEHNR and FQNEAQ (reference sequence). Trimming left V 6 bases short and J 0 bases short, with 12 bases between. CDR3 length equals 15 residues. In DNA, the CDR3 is TGTGCCAGCAGTCCAGGGGTTGGAGCCAAAAACATTCAGTACTTC. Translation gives CASSPGVGAKNIQYF.

CDR3 loop: CAISRTTTSTDTQYF. The CDR3 DNA reads as TGTGCCATCAGTAGGACAACAACTAGCACAGATACGCAGTATTTT. The rearrangement links TRBV10-3 to TRBJ2-3; D may be TRBD1 (5 bases). The CDR3 totals 15 residues. V was trimmed by 5 bases and J by 0 bases, leaving 12 bases between them. CDR1 and CDR2 (germline): ENHRY, SYGVKD.

CDR3 coding DNA: TGTGCCAGCAGTGAGGCCTCCCGGCAGTACTTC. Its translation: CASSEASRQYF. The V gene is TRBV2, the J gene TRBJ2-7; D ambiguous. The germline V gene encodes CDR1 SNHLY and CDR2 FYNNEI. This CDR3 is built from 11 residues. The V and J ends lost 3 bases and 9 bases respectively, with 9 bases between them.